This record concerns one T cell receptor beta chain sequence. What it binds is not known. The data were obtained in a study of blood T cells in healthy people across ages. The V segment lost 5 bases and the J segment 7 bases; nucleotides outside the gene matches: 14. Germline V CDR1 and CDR2: SGHTA, FQGNSA. This CDR3 contains 16 residues. Every donor contributed roughly 10 milliliters of peripheral blood by blood draw. Study findings and constraints: The authors considered diversity estimates from one million T cells to be underestimates. There was a strong correlation between TCR beta diversity and naive T cell percentage. As age increased, TCR beta diversity per million T cells fell in a roughly linear fashion.

The authors ran a second PCR of 7 to 11 cycles using a sample-barcoded 5' primer and a J-beta primer mix. TCRdb re-analysed the 5' RACE reads in MiXCR, keeping a single row per CDR3 protein. The table has roughly 1,700,000 distinct CDR3 sequences, 28% seen once. What was sequenced was blood. The source is a woman in her 30s in good health. The chain uses TRBV7-2 and TRBJ2-5, with TRBD2 identical over 9 bases. CDR3 coding DNA: TGTGCCAGCAGCCTTACTTCTAGCGGGGCCCCCAGGACCCAGTACTTC. Translating it yields CASSLTSSGAPRTQYF. Drawing the rest from reference TRBV7-2 and TRBJ2-5, the complete variable domain is GAGVSQSPSNKVTEKGKDVELRCDPISGHTALYWYRQSLGQGLEFLIYFQGNSAPDKSGLPSDRFSAERTGGSVSTLTIQRTQQEDSAVYLCASSLTSSGAPRTQYFGPGTRLLVL.